Reported below is one T cell receptor (beta chain). The record originates from a study of control samples from healthy donors and cancer patients. Only in-frame clones appear in the TCRdb table, and some are missing; sequencing was by immunoSEQ multiplex PCR. The data show about 79,000 clones, approximately 93% seen once. CDR1 is LNHNV, CDR2 YYDKDF, per germline (reference sequence). The V and J ends lost 5 bases and 7 bases, in that order; junction bases with no gene match: 8. The CDR3 runs 14 residues. This TCR derives from a woman between 35 and 50 years old with lung cancer. The V and J genes are TRBV15 and TRBJ2-1, with 7 nucleotides matching TRBD1. The sequencing input was PBMCs. The CDR3 sequence: CATSPQGWGNEQFF. The CDR3 nucleotides read TGTGCCACCAGCCCACAGGGGTGGGGGAATGAGCAGTTCTTC.